This T cell receptor (beta chain) was identified in a study of cytomegalovirus exposure and HLA in healthy donors. Overall study findings and caveats: Reported results showed that the classifier diagnosed cytomegalovirus status with high specificity and sensitivity. Researchers counted around 160 TCR beta chains as cytomegalovirus-associated.

Germline V gene lookup returns CDR1 SQVTM and CDR2 ANQGSEA. The junction had 17 bases not matched to a gene; V was cut back by 8 bases and J by 3 bases. CDR3 length: 16 amino acids. Measured with immunoSEQ multiplex PCR; TCRdb has only the in-frame clones, and not every one. The data hold about 150,000 clones, with around nine tenths observed a single time. The donors were part of the validation cohort, which consisted of approximately 110 subjects and was separate from the first cohort of under 850 subjects. As for this clone: What it recognizes is unknown.

The origin of this receptor is a young man in good health and CMV-seropositive. What was sequenced was PBMCs. The gene calls are TRBV29-1 and TRBJ2-3, with 7 bases matching TRBD1. CDR3 sequence (DNA): TGCAGCACTAGGGGGCTTCTCGAACCTCTTACAGATACGCAGTATTTT. Translation: CSTRGLLEPLTDTQYF.